A single sample gave rise to the 26 T cell receptor beta chains below, sequenced in a study of response to subunit inactivated influenza vaccine. TCRdb redid the calling of the RT-PCR reads with MiXCR, one entry per CDR3 protein. The table records about 520,000 distinct CDR3 sequences, over 25% of them present only once. Here the sequenced sample was CD4+ T cells sorted from PBMCs, taken around 5 days after vaccination. Source of these receptors: a man aged 50-60 years who received an inactivated influenza vaccine.

The chain links TRBV27 to TRBJ2-7; the match to TRBD2 covers 7 bases. CDR1 is MNHEY and CDR2 is SMNVEV in the germline V gene (reference sequence). V dropped 8 bases and J dropped 0; count of bases not matched to a gene: 1. The CDR3 runs to 12 residues. The DNA for the CDR3 is TGTGCCAGCGGGGGGGACTCCTACGAGCAGTACTTC. It encodes CASGGDSYEQYF.

There are a few counts of this clonotype. The rearrangement links TRBV12-3 or TRBV12-4 to TRBJ2-3; TRBD1 is a possible D gene (6 bases). CDR3 length equals 13 residues. V gave up 6 bases and J gave up 2 bases, with 9 bases separating them. The CDR3 loop is CASRGGTTDTQYF. CDR3 sequence (DNA): TGTGCCAGCAGAGGGGGAACCACAGATACGCAGTATTTT.

This clonotype was counted between two and nine times. This chain connects TRBV11-2 to TRBJ2-3; 8 bases are a match to TRBD1. Germline V gives CDR1 SGHAT, CDR2 FQNNGV. V lost 0 bases and J lost 6; bases outside the gene matches: 11. This CDR3 has 17 amino acids. CDR3: CASSLDPPTGVADTQYF. The CDR3 DNA follows: TGTGCCAGCAGCTTAGATCCCCCGACAGGGGTGGCGGATACGCAGTATTTT.

This clonotype was observed a handful of times. V is TRBV20-1 and J is TRBJ2-5; TRBD1 might be the D (6 bases). Germline lookup yields CDR1 DFQATT and CDR2 SNEGSKA (reference sequence). The V end was cut by 6 bases, the J end by 2 bases, with 16 bases between. The CDR3 has 14 residues. DNA for the CDR3: TGCAGTGCCCGGGCTAGGGGGTTTCAAGAGACCCAGTACTTC. Its protein product is CSARARGFQETQYF.

This chain links TRBV4-2 with TRBJ2-3; a possible D gene is TRBD1 (5 bases). Trimming pared 3 bases from V and 5 bases from J, leaving 12 bases between. Germline-derived CDR1 and CDR2 are LGHNA and YNFKEQ. The CDR3 loop spans 14 amino acids. The CDR3 is CASSHTTGVDTQYF. The CDR3 nucleotides read TGTGCCAGCAGCCACACTACAGGTGTAGATACGCAGTATTTT.

The chain combines TRBV3-1 with TRBJ1-2; 9 positions agree with TRBD1. V lost 5 bases and J lost 7; bases outside the gene matches: 5. Germline V CDR1 and CDR2: LGHDT, YNNKEL (reference sequence). CDR3 length equals 13 residues. CDR3 DNA: TGTGCCAGCAGCACAGGGACAGGGTTTGGCTACACCTTC. This sequence encodes CASSTGTGFGYTF.

The chain combines TRBV12-3 or TRBV12-4 with TRBJ2-1, with a weak D call TRBD2 (6 bases). This CDR3 has 15 amino acids. V lost 5 bases and J lost 7, with 18 bases in between. The CDR3 DNA reads TGTGCCAGCAGTCCATTCGGACGCGGGGTTAATGAGCAGTTCTTC. It is translated as CASSPFGRGVNEQFF.

The chain has TRBV4-1 and TRBJ2-6, with TRBD1 matching 10 bases. V lost 5 bases, J lost 0 bases, and 10 bases stayed unmatched. This CDR3 contains 19 residues. Germline V CDR1 and CDR2: MGHRA, YSYEKL. CDR3 sequence (DNA): TGCGCCAGCAGCAACGTACCGGGACAGGGGTACTCTGGGGCCAACGTCCTGACTTTC. Residues: CASSNVPGQGYSGANVLTF.

This clonotype was counted between two and nine times. This chain links TRBV4-3 with TRBJ2-5, with D possibly TRBD2 on 6 matching bases. The V gene's germline CDR1 is LGHNA and CDR2 YSLEER. This CDR3 is 15 amino acids long. Trimming stripped 0 bases from V and 5 bases from J, with 13 bases between. The CDR3 nucleotides read TGCGCCAGCAGCCAAGATCTAACAGGAGGGGAGACCCAGTACTTC. Its translation: CASSQDLTGGETQYF.

CDR3 in DNA: TGTGCCATCAGTGAGCGACTAGCGGGGATGAACACCGGGGAGCTGTTTTTT. Protein: CAISERLAGMNTGELFF. The chain couples TRBV10-3 to TRBJ2-2, with 11 bases aligning to TRBD2. CDR3 length equals 17 residues. Germline V gene sequence: CDR1 ENHRY, CDR2 SYGVKD. V was clipped by 2 bases and J by 1 base; unmatched bases: 3.

This clonotype was detected only a few times. The chain uses TRBV20-1 and TRBJ2-2; 7 bases agree with TRBD2. Germline V gene sequence: CDR1 DFQATT, CDR2 SNEGSKA (reference sequence). This CDR3 region has 14 residues. The trim removed 1 base at V and 6 bases at J, leaving 5 bases unmatched. The CDR3, as DNA: TGCAGTGCTAGAGGGGGAGGGTTGGCCGGGGAGCTGTTTTTT. Its translation: CSARGGGLAGELFF.

This clonotype appeared once. The rearrangement uses TRBV4-2 and TRBJ2-5; 7 nucleotides line up with TRBD2. The CDR3 is made up of 16 amino acids. From germline, CDR1 is LGHNA and CDR2 YNFKEQ. J lost 5 bases, V lost 0 bases, and 9 bases had no gene match. The CDR3 here is CASSQDLRREWETQYF. CDR3 DNA: TGTGCCAGCAGCCAAGATTTGAGGCGGGAGTGGGAGACCCAGTACTTC.

In DNA, the CDR3 is TGTGCCAGCACCCCCCAGACTACGTACAATGAGCAGTTCTTC. As protein: CASTPQTTYNEQFF. This chain uses TRBV12-3 or TRBV12-4 with TRBJ2-1, with D possibly TRBD2 on 5 matching bases. The CDR3 is 14 amino acids. V was trimmed by 7 bases and J by 4 bases, leaving 14 bases between them.

The V gene is TRBV5-1, the J gene TRBJ2-2, with 10 bases lining up with TRBD2. Per germline, CDR1 SGHRS and CDR2 YFSETQ. The trim removed 4 bases at V and 4 bases at J, leaving 13 bases unmatched. This CDR3 spans 18 amino acids. The CDR3 loop reads CASSSNRAGGPSTGELFF. CDR3 DNA: TGCGCCAGCAGCAGCAACCGAGCGGGAGGGCCTTCCACCGGGGAGCTGTTTTTT.

The table lists this clonotype with a few counts. The chain has TRBV20-1 and TRBJ2-1; a possible D gene is TRBD1 (6 bases). CDR3 length: 13 residues. Germline CDR1 DFQATT, CDR2 SNEGSKA (reference sequence). This chain's CDR3 is CSGQSGSYNEQFF. CDR3 coding DNA: TGCAGCGGACAGTCTGGTTCCTACAATGAGCAGTTCTTC.

The CDR3 region has the DNA TGCGCCAGCAGCCAAGGGATTTATAGCACAGATACGCAGTATTTT. Translated, it gives CASSQGIYSTDTQYF. The J gene is TRBJ2-3, the V gene TRBV4-3; D unclear. Looked up from germline, CDR1 is LGHNA and CDR2 is YSLEER. V dropped 1 base and J dropped 0 bases, with 8 bases sitting between them. The CDR3 is 15 amino acids.

This clonotype was counted between two and nine times. The chain combines TRBV10-3 with TRBJ2-3; perhaps D is TRBD1 or TRBD2 (5 bases each). Germline lookup yields CDR1 ENHRY and CDR2 SYGVKD. V dropped 4 bases and J dropped 6 bases, with 11 bases sitting between them. This CDR3 contains 13 residues. The CDR3 here is CAISGKGTDTQYF. CDR3 DNA: TGTGCCATCAGTGGGAAGGGGACGGATACGCAGTATTTT.

This chain joins TRBV7-9 and TRBJ1-1; D call uncertain. Germline-derived CDR1 and CDR2 are SEHNR and FQNEAQ (reference sequence). Trimming pared 8 bases from V and 1 base from J, leaving 11 bases between. The CDR3 loop spans 13 amino acids. The CDR3 is CASFKGWNTEAFF. DNA of the CDR3: TGTGCCAGCTTCAAGGGATGGAACACTGAAGCTTTCTTT.

This clonotype has more than one count but fewer than ten. V and J are TRBV7-2 and TRBJ2-3; 8 positions agree with TRBD2. The CDR3 covers 16 residues. The trim removed 2 bases at V and 1 base at J, leaving 5 bases unmatched. Germline-derived CDR1 and CDR2 are SGHTA and FQGNSA. CDR3 DNA: TGTGCCAGCAGCTTATCAGCGGGAGTTGGCACAGATACGCAGTATTTT. Encoded protein: CASSLSAGVGTDTQYF. Using reference TRBV7-2 and TRBJ2-3 for the parts outside the CDR3, the full variable domain is GAGVSQSPSNKVTEKGKDVELRCDPISGHTALYWYRQSLGQGLEFLIYFQGNSAPDKSGLPSDRFSAERTGGSVSTLTIQRTQQEDSAVYLCASSLSAGVGTDTQYFGPGTRLTVL.

The chain couples TRBV27 to TRBJ1-6; 7 bases match TRBD1. The CDR3 consists of 15 residues. Unmatched junction bases numbered 5, after V lost 2 bases and J lost 7 bases. Germline CDR1 reads MNHEY; CDR2 reads SMNVEV (reference sequence). CDR3 sequence reads: CASSLRGTDNSPLHF. The CDR3 DNA sequence: TGTGCCAGCAGTTTACGTGGGACAGACAATTCACCCCTCCACTTT.

V is TRBV5-1 and J is TRBJ1-1; TRBD1 matches 7 bases. The germline gives CDR1 SGHRS, CDR2 YFSETQ. This CDR3 comprises 15 residues. After removal of 0 bases from V and 4 bases from J, the junction contained 6 bases not matched to a gene. The CDR3 DNA reads TGCGCCAGCAGCTTGGCCGCAGGGGGATCCACTGAAGCTTTCTTT. Residues: CASSLAAGGSTEAFF.

In this sample, this clonotype turned up a few times. This chain links TRBV6-1 with TRBJ2-5; 10 nucleotides line up with TRBD2. The CDR3 totals 15 residues. Germline values: CDR1 MNHNS, CDR2 SASEGT. With 6 bases clipped from V and 4 bases from J, the junction kept 8 bases outside the gene matches. This chain's CDR3 is CASRVAGGGGETQYF. CDR3 DNA sequence: TGTGCCAGCAGAGTAGCGGGGGGCGGGGGAGAGACCCAGTACTTC.

This clonotype was counted between two and nine times. The genes are TRBV7-2 and TRBJ2-7; tentatively, D is TRBD1 or TRBD2 (5 bases each). Germline V lookup: CDR1 SGHTA, CDR2 FQGNSA. Trimming stripped 4 bases from V and 4 bases from J, with 17 bases between. The CDR3 consists of 15 residues. CDR3 coding DNA: TGTGCCAGCAGCTATCAAGGGACGCCCGGGTACGAGCAGTACTTC. Translating gives CASSYQGTPGYEQYF.

This clonotype was observed a single time. V is TRBV11-2 and J is TRBJ2-5; possibly TRBD1 for D (6 bases). The CDR3 length is 14 residues. Germline lookup yields CDR1 SGHAT and CDR2 FQNNGV. The V end lost 6 bases, the J end lost 5 bases, and 16 bases lay between the germline ends. The chain's CDR3 is CASSGGLEGETQYF. CDR3 DNA: TGTGCCAGCAGTGGGGGCCTAGAGGGTGAGACCCAGTACTTC. Using reference TRBV11-2 and TRBJ2-5 for the parts outside the CDR3, the full variable domain is EAGVAQSPRYKIIEKRQSVAFWCNPISGHATLYWYQQILGQGPKLLIQFQNNGVVDDSQLPKDRFSAERLKGVDSTLKIQPAKLEDSAVYLCASSGGLEGETQYFGPGTRLLVL.

This clonotype was detected ten times or more. The chain joins TRBV24-1 to TRBJ2-3; 13 nucleotides align to TRBD2. Germline CDR1 reads KGHDR; CDR2 reads SFDVKD. Losses at the gene ends were 4 bases for V and 3 bases for J; bases not matched to a gene: 6. CDR3 size: 17 residues. The CDR3 DNA is TGTGCCACCAGTGACACCCGGACTAGCGGGAGTACAGATACGCAGTATTTT. Translated, it gives CATSDTRTSGSTDTQYF.

The rearrangement joins TRBV20-1 to TRBJ2-3; 12 bases map to TRBD2. Germline-derived CDR1 and CDR2 are DFQATT and SNEGSKA (reference sequence). The CDR3 covers 18 residues. The V segment lost 4 bases and the J segment 0 bases; nucleotides outside the gene matches: 11. The CDR3 region has the DNA TGCAGTGCTACCCGACTAGCGGGAGCCCGTCTTAGCACAGATACGCAGTATTTT. This sequence encodes CSATRLAGARLSTDTQYF.